This T cell receptor (beta chain) appears in the sequencing data of a study of blood T cells in healthy people across ages. Study conclusions and caveats: Diversity of TCR beta per million T cells declined in a roughly linear way with age.

Germline V CDR1 and CDR2: MDHEN, SYDVKM. V dropped 5 bases and J dropped 0 bases, with 13 bases sitting between them. This CDR3 region has 15 residues. Only a few counts were recorded for this clonotype. Antigen specificity is unknown. A second PCR, run for about 7 to 11 cycles, used a sample-barcoded 5' primer plus a J-beta primer mix. CDR3-containing paired-end reads numbered at least 2.5 million in each sample. TCRdb reanalysed the 5' RACE reads using MiXCR and keeps one entry per CDR3 protein. The repertoire holds around 1,100,000 distinct CDR3 sequences, with 30% to 40% as singletons. Russia was home to the donors, healthy Caucasian individuals aged about 6 to 90.

The chain links TRBV28 to TRBJ1-1; D is unclear. This TCR derives from a man aged 18-30 years in good health. Sequenced: blood. CDR3 region: CASSGPRVMNTEAFF. DNA for the CDR3: TGTGCCAGCAGTGGACCACGGGTTATGAACACTGAAGCTTTCTTT. Filled out from reference TRBV28 and TRBJ1-1, the complete variable domain reads DVKVTQSSRYLVKRTGEKVFLECVQDMDHENMFWYRQDPGLGLRLIYFSYDVKMKEKGDIPEGYSVSREKKERFSLILESASTNQTSMYLCASSGPRVMNTEAFFGQGTRLTVV.